This TCR beta chain derives from a study of T cell responses to AZD1222 COVID-19 vaccine. General study results and limits: Scientists sampled the repertoires only once the peak T cell response had passed. Spike-specific TCR breadth and depth went up after people got two AZD1222 doses. Spike as a whole was targeted by vaccine-associated CD4 TCRs, dominant at 160-218 and 743-854.

Assay used: immunoSEQ multiplex PCR; TCRdb lists only in-frame clones, some missing. Of 180,000 or so clones in the sample, around 90% were seen once. Regarding this clone: Antigen unknown.

The CDR3 is 16 residues long. CDR1 LGHDT and CDR2 YNNKEL come from the germline V gene (reference sequence). V lost 4 bases, J lost 0 bases, and 7 bases stayed unmatched. The sequence came from an adult who received the AZD1222 COVID-19 vaccine. The V gene is TRBV3-1 (or the pseudogene TRBV3-2), the J gene TRBJ2-7; 9 bases map to TRBD2. This material consisted of peripheral blood, taken 28 days after the second AZD1222 dose. CDR3 amino acids: CASSPWREGSSYEQYF. The CDR3, as DNA: TGTGCCAGCAGCCCCTGGCGGGAGGGAAGCTCCTACGAGCAGTACTTC.